The next 21 T cell receptor beta chains were all read from a single sample in a study of CD8 T cells in ankylosing spondylitis. Using its own MiXCR run on the 5' RACE reads, TCRdb lists one record per CDR3 protein. In the table there are approximately 35,000 distinct CDR3 sequences, 11% of which are singletons. Sequences were obtained from synovial fluid, either unsorted or a sorted T cell fraction (not recorded which). The source is a male donor with ankylosing spondylitis.

The chain's CDR3 is CSVRLVAGAGETQYF. DNA of the CDR3: TGCAGTGTCCGATTAGTAGCGGGAGCAGGAGAGACCCAGTACTTC. The chain uses TRBV20-1 and TRBJ2-5; TRBD2 agrees at 9 bases. The CDR3 covers 15 residues. V was pared by 7 bases and J by 4 bases, with 13 bases of the junction left unmatched. The V gene's germline CDR1 is DFQATT and CDR2 SNEGSKA (reference sequence).

This clonotype has ten or more counts. The chain carries TRBV10-3 and TRBJ1-1; a possible D gene is TRBD1 (5 bases). The CDR3 runs 16 residues. V was cut by 4 bases and J by 2 bases, with 17 bases left in between. The germline CDR1 and CDR2 sequences are ENHRY and SYGVKD. Here the CDR3 reads CAISGPRGGVNTEAFF. The CDR3 bases are TGTGCCATCAGTGGACCCCGGGGGGGAGTAAACACTGAAGCTTTCTTT.

By share, this clonotype ranks as medium-sized. This chain connects TRBV12-3 or TRBV12-4 to TRBJ1-1; unclear D gene. CDR3 length: 14 residues. The V and J ends lost 1 base and 0 bases respectively, with 6 bases between them. The CDR3 DNA is TGTGCCAGCAGTTTAGGGGGTTTGAACACTGAAGCTTTCTTT. This translates into CASSLGGLNTEAFF.

The chain combines TRBV28 with TRBJ2-1, with 10 bases fitting TRBD2. The CDR3 loop spans 12 amino acids. Per the germline V gene, CDR1 is MDHEN and CDR2 is SYDVKM. J gave up 15 bases and V 6 bases, and 8 bases lay outside the gene matches. Here the CDR3 reads CASSQTAGGAFF. CDR3 sequence (DNA): TGTGCCAGCAGCCAGACAGCGGGAGGGGCGTTCTTC.

This clonotype showed up many times. The genes are TRBV29-1 and TRBJ2-1; D is tentatively TRBD1 or TRBD2 (6 bases each). This CDR3 has 14 amino acids. V was shortened by 7 bases and J by 8 bases, with 21 bases between the two germline ends. The germline V gene has CDR1 SQVTM and CDR2 ANQGSEA. CDR3 sequence reads: CSGGARLVFHEQFF. DNA for the CDR3: TGCAGCGGGGGGGCCCGACTAGTTTTCCATGAGCAGTTCTTC.

This clonotype was picked up many times. This rearrangement joins TRBV4-3 to TRBJ2-3, with TRBD2 identical over 11 bases. The CDR3 runs to 16 residues. V shed 0 bases and J 6 bases; nucleotides not matched to a gene: 5. Germline loops: CDR1 LGHNA, CDR2 YSLEER. DNA for the CDR3: TGCGCCAGCAGCCAAGACCGACTAGCGGGATCGGATACGCAGTATTTT. Protein sequence: CASSQDRLAGSDTQYF.

This clonotype was seen only a few times. The chain links TRBV3-1 to TRBJ1-3; 7 bases match TRBD1. CDR3 length equals 17 residues. V lost 4 bases and J lost 0; bases outside the gene matches: 9. Germline V gene data show CDR1 as LGHDT and CDR2 as YNNKEL (reference sequence). The CDR3 loop is CASSPPTGLYSGNTIYF. The DNA of the CDR3 is TGTGCCAGCAGCCCTCCGACAGGGCTCTACTCTGGAAACACCATATATTTT.

The rearrangement joins TRBV14 to TRBJ2-7; D is ambiguous. The V and J ends lost 1 base and 4 bases respectively, with 8 bases between them. This CDR3 has 13 residues. Germline lookup yields CDR1 SGHDN and CDR2 FVKESK. CDR3 protein: CASSQATLYEQYF. CDR3 sequence (DNA): TGTGCCAGCAGCCAAGCAACACTGTACGAGCAGTACTTC.

This clonotype showed up just a few times. V gene TRBV10-3 combines with J gene TRBJ1-4; D unclear. Trimming left V 8 bases short and J 2 bases short, with 12 bases between. CDR1 ENHRY and CDR2 SYGVKD come from the germline V gene. The CDR3 has 14 residues. CDR3 residues: CAISKGGTNEKLFF. CDR3 DNA: TGTGCCATCTCCAAGGGAGGCACTAATGAAAAACTGTTTTTT.

This clonotype came up many times. This CDR3 reads CASSQDLGLAGFSYEQYF. CDR3 DNA: TGTGCCAGCAGCCAAGACCTTGGACTAGCGGGTTTCTCCTACGAGCAGTACTTC. V gene TRBV4-2 combines with J gene TRBJ2-7, with 11 nucleotides matching TRBD2. CDR3 length: 18 residues. The germline gives CDR1 LGHNA, CDR2 YNFKEQ. V was pared by 0 bases and J by 0 bases, with 7 bases of the junction left unmatched.

This clonotype was observed a few times. The V gene is TRBV28, the J gene TRBJ2-1; 11 bases line up with TRBD2. V trimming: 4 bases; J trimming: 6 bases; junction bases outside the gene matches: 17. CDR3 length: 19 residues. Per germline, CDR1 MDHEN and CDR2 SYDVKM. For the CDR3, the DNA is TGTGCCAGCAGTTCGCTAACTTACTCCCGACTAGCGGGAATCAATGAGCAGTTCTTC. Protein: CASSSLTYSRLAGINEQFF.

By frequency in the sample, this clonotype is medium-sized (0.01 to 0.1%). The rearrangement uses TRBV20-1 and TRBJ1-2; a weak D match, TRBD1 (5 bases). V was trimmed by 7 bases and J by 12 bases, leaving 18 bases between them. The V gene's germline CDR1 is DFQATT and CDR2 SNEGSKA (reference sequence). The CDR3 sequence is 11 residues long. The CDR3 coding sequence is TGCAGTGTCAGGTCCGGGGCGGCGGACACCTTC. The encoded protein is CSVRSGAADTF.

A few counts support this clonotype. V is TRBV3-1 and J is TRBJ2-5, with unresolved D. This CDR3 has 14 amino acids. CDR1 and CDR2 (germline): LGHDT, YNNKEL (reference sequence). Trimming stripped 1 base from V and 5 bases from J, with 11 bases between. The CDR3 DNA sequence: TGTGCCAGCAGCCAAGGCATATTCGGGGAGACCCAGTACTTC. Encoded protein: CASSQGIFGETQYF.

The chain links TRBV7-2 to TRBJ2-7, with D possibly TRBD2 on 6 matching bases. V was shortened by 7 bases and J by 4 bases, with 20 bases between the two germline ends. The CDR3 has 15 residues. From germline, CDR1 is SGHTA and CDR2 FQGNSA. This CDR3 is CASTPLGRAGYEQYF. The CDR3 region has the DNA TGTGCCAGCACCCCCCTGGGCAGGGCGGGGTACGAGCAGTACTTC.

The chain has TRBV25-1 and TRBJ2-1; a possible D gene is TRBD1 (5 bases). The germline V and J ends were trimmed by 0 bases and 8 bases, with 20 bases remaining between them. The CDR3 extends over 17 amino acids. Germline V gene sequence: CDR1 MGHDK, CDR2 SYGVNS. CDR3 sequence: CASSEYGRRWGRDEQFF. The CDR3 DNA follows: TGTGCCAGCAGTGAATATGGGCGGCGGTGGGGCCGGGATGAGCAGTTCTTC. Variable domain in full (rest from reference TRBV25-1 and TRBJ2-1): EADIYQTPRYLVIGTGKKITLECSQTMGHDKMYWYQQDPGMELHLIHYSYGVNSTEKGDLSSESTVSRIRTEHFPLTLESARPSHTSQYLCASSEYGRRWGRDEQFFGPGTRLTVL.

In this sample, this clonotype turned up a few times. The rearrangement joins TRBV28 to TRBJ1-5; D is undetermined. Germline V gives CDR1 MDHEN, CDR2 SYDVKM. This CDR3 has 14 residues. V was clipped by 3 bases and J by 6 bases, with 12 bases between them. CDR3 amino acids: CASSLTLAGQPQHF. Here the CDR3 DNA reads TGTGCCAGCAGTTTGACCCTGGCGGGTCAGCCCCAGCATTTT.

This clonotype was detected a few times. V is TRBV6-5 and J is TRBJ2-7; D is undetermined. The CDR3 has 15 amino acids. Per germline, CDR1 MNHEY and CDR2 SVGAGI. V shed 0 bases and J shed 5 bases, with 14 bases lying between them. CDR3 DNA: TGTGCCAGCAGTTACTCGATTGGGCTCCCTGACGAGCAGTACTTC. Encoded protein: CASSYSIGLPDEQYF.

Many counts were recorded for this clonotype. The V and J genes are TRBV20-1 and TRBJ2-1; 11 bases align to TRBD2. The germline CDR1 and CDR2 sequences are DFQATT and SNEGSKA (reference sequence). The CDR3 is 15 amino acids. V lost 4 bases, J lost 5 bases, and 7 bases stayed unmatched. Here the CDR3 reads CSAIVPTSGNNEQFF. In DNA form, the CDR3 reads TGCAGTGCTATCGTCCCGACTAGCGGGAACAATGAGCAGTTCTTC.

This clonotype was seen at least ten times. The gene calls are TRBV12-3 or TRBV12-4 and TRBJ2-5; TRBD1 is a possible D gene (6 bases). V was clipped by 5 bases and J by 3 bases, with 16 bases between them. This CDR3 comprises 15 residues. CDR3 residues: CASSPLTGTKETQYF. The CDR3 DNA sequence: TGTGCCAGCAGTCCCCTGACAGGAACCAAAGAGACCCAGTACTTC.

This chain connects TRBV20-1 to TRBJ1-5, with 9 bases matching TRBD1. Germline V CDR1 and CDR2: DFQATT, SNEGSKA (reference sequence). The V gene end was trimmed by 2 bases and the J gene end by 8 bases; junction bases not matched to a gene: 7. The CDR3 extends over 14 amino acids. CDR3 amino acids: CSARSTDRGEPQHF. CDR3 coding DNA: TGCAGTGCTAGATCTACGGACAGGGGAGAGCCCCAGCATTTT.

This rearrangement joins TRBV7-8 to TRBJ1-2; 11 bases map to TRBD1. The trim removed 1 base at V and 8 bases at J, leaving 3 bases unmatched. Germline CDR1 is SGHVS and CDR2 is FQNEAQ. The CDR3 sequence is 14 residues long. CDR3 protein: CASSLGGQGVGYTF. DNA of the CDR3: TGTGCCAGCAGCTTAGGGGGACAGGGGGTCGGCTACACCTTC.